This is a list of T cell receptor beta chains from one sample in a study of blood T cell repertoires in COVID-19. The table came from immunoSEQ multiplex PCR; TCRdb's copy has only in-frame clones and leaves some out. This table has 200,000 to 300,000 clones, about 91% appearing once. The sample taken for sequencing was peripheral blood. The receptors here all came from an elderly man with acute or convalescent COVID-19. Both conserved end residues are part of each CDR3. D genes are given only for firm matches. Clone size is shown for a subset of rows, as once, few, many or a class of expanded clone.

D gene	clone size	V gene	J gene	CDR3 DNA	CDR3 protein
-	-	TRBV6-5	TRBJ1-1	TGTGCCAGCAGCCAGGGACTGGGCACTGAAGCTTTCTTT	CASSQGLGTEAFF
TRBD2	-	TRBV5-6	TRBJ2-2	TGTGCCAGCAGCAATCGGTTTAGCGGGAGCGGAACCGGGGAGCTGTTTTTT	CASSNRFSGSGTGELFF
TRBD2	-	TRBV27	TRBJ2-3	TGTGCCAGCAGTCTTTATGGGACTAGTTCTTCGGGTACGCAGTATTTT	CASSLYGTSSSGTQYF
TRBD2	-	TRBV2	TRBJ2-7	TGTGCCAGCGGCCGACTAGCGGGAGGGCCTAACGAGCAGTACTTC	CASGRLAGGPNEQYF
-	-	TRBV19	TRBJ1-5	TGTGCCAGTAGTATAGGGGAGACAGGACCTATAGCAACGCAGCATTTT	CASSIGETGPIATQHF
TRBD1	-	TRBV7-9	TRBJ1-5	TGTGCCAGCAGCTATGGGGGGACAGGGCGATATAGCAATCAGCCCCAGCATTTT	CASSYGGTGRYSNQPQHF
TRBD2	-	TRBV10-3	TRBJ2-1	TGTGCCATCAGTGAGTCCAGCGGGAGGGGACCCTACAATGAGCAGTTCTTC	CAISESSGRGPYNEQFF
TRBD1	-	TRBV9	TRBJ2-1	TGTGCCAGCAGCCAAGAGGGGGCAGCCTACAATGAGCAGTTCTTC	CASSQEGAAYNEQFF
TRBD2	-	TRBV19	TRBJ2-7	TGTGCCAGTAGCGCCTCGCCTAGCGGGAGGGCTTGGTACGAGCAGTACTTC	CASSASPSGRAWYEQYF
TRBD1	-	TRBV29-1	TRBJ1-1	TGCAGCGTGAACAGGGGGCAGATGAACACTGAAGCTTTCTTT	CSVNRGQMNTEAFF
-	-	TRBV11-3	TRBJ1-6	TGTGCCAGCAGCCTACAGGGTCCCCGTCTCCACTTT	CASSLQGPRLHF
TRBD1	few	TRBV28	TRBJ2-5	TGTGCCAGCAGAGAAAATGTGGGACAGGGGGACCAAGAGACCCAGTACTTC	CASRENVGQGDQETQYF
TRBD2	-	TRBV5-4	TRBJ2-3	TGTGCCAGCAGGATGACTAAGACTAGCGGGGGTACAGATACGCAGTATTTT	CASRMTKTSGGTDTQYF
-	-	TRBV2	TRBJ2-2	TGTGCCAGCAGTGTGGGCCCCCTGAACACCGGGGAGCTGTTTTTT	CASSVGPLNTGELFF
TRBD1	-	TRBV6-5	TRBJ1-1	TGTGCCAGCCCGCCTAGGGGGACAGGCCCCACTGAAGCTTTCTTT	CASPPRGTGPTEAFF
-	-	TRBV3-1/TRBV3-2	TRBJ1-2	TGTGCCAGCAGCCGCACTACTTTACAGGGACACACCTTC	CASSRTTLQGHTF
TRBD2	-	TRBV7-9	TRBJ2-5	TGTGCCAGCAGCCAAGGACTAGTAGGCCAAGAGACCCAGTACTTC	CASSQGLVGQETQYF
TRBD2	-	TRBV19	TRBJ2-1	TGTGCCAGTAGTATTTTGGCTAGCGGTTCCAATGAGCAGTTCTTC	CASSILASGSNEQFF
-	-	TRBV11-3	TRBJ1-1	TGTGCCAGCAGTCCTGGGACACCGGGGGGGAACACTGAAGCTTTCTTT	CASSPGTPGGNTEAFF
-	-	TRBV5-1	TRBJ1-1	TGCGCCAGCAGCTTGGCGGGGGACACTGAAGCTTTCTTT	CASSLAGDTEAFF
-	-	TRBV9	TRBJ1-2	TGTGCCAGCAGCGCCAGTGGGACTCAACCTAACTATGGCTACACCTTC	CASSASGTQPNYGYTF
-	-	TRBV24-1	TRBJ2-3	TGTGCCACCAGTGACCCCGGACAGCAAATTAGCACAGATACGCAGTATTTT	CATSDPGQQISTDTQYF